This is a list of T cell receptor beta chains from one sample in a study of cytomegalovirus exposure and HLA in healthy donors. Sequenced by immunoSEQ multiplex PCR; TCRdb stores in-frame clones only, minus some. The table lists 40,000 to 45,000 clones, roughly 60% of them singletons. Sample: PBMCs. The receptors derive from a human donor in good health. The CDR3 runs from the conserved cysteine through the conserved F or W. A D gene is named only where the DNA matches it firmly. Size is omitted from some rows. Given values are once, few, many or a class for expanded clones.

clone size | D gene | J gene | V gene | CDR3 protein | CDR3 DNA
NA | NA | TRBJ1-2 | TRBV25-1 | CASKREPGGYTF | TGTGCCAGCAAGAGGGAGCCGGGTGGCTACACCTTC
once | TRBD1 | TRBJ1-2 | TRBV19 | CASSIGQGAPGYTF | TGTGCCAGTAGTATTGGACAGGGGGCTCCTGGCTACACCTTC
NA | NA | TRBJ2-5 | TRBV9 | CASSVEPGRETQYF | TGTGCCAGCAGCGTAGAACCGGGTCGGGAGACCCAGTACTTC
NA | TRBD1 | TRBJ1-1 | TRBV5-1 | CASSRQGTEAFF | TGCGCCAGCAGCCGACAGGGGACTGAAGCTTTCTTT
NA | NA | TRBJ2-7 | TRBV5-6 | CASSFRRGRSYEQYF | TGTGCCAGCAGCTTTAGGCGGGGGCGCTCCTACGAGCAGTACTTC
NA | NA | TRBJ1-2 | TRBV27 | CASGDPRVYGYTF | TGTGCCAGCGGGGATCCCAGGGTTTATGGCTACACCTTC
NA | NA | TRBJ1-2 | TRBV29-1 | CSVGVRGGYTF | TGCAGCGTTGGAGTCCGGGGTGGCTACACCTTC
NA | NA | TRBJ1-6 | TRBV10-3 | CAIHGGGNSPLHF | TGTGCCATCCATGGGGGGGGGAATTCACCCCTCCACTTT
NA | NA | TRBJ2-2 | TRBV7-2 | CASSPRETGELFF | TGTGCCAGCAGCCCCCGCGAAACCGGGGAGCTGTTTTTT
few | NA | TRBJ1-2 | TRBV5-6 | CASTLRGLYGYTF | TGTGCCAGCACCCTACGGGGGTTATATGGCTACACCTTC
NA | NA | TRBJ2-5 | TRBV7-2 | CASSLESGKQTQYF | TGTGCCAGCAGCTTAGAATCAGGGAAGCAGACCCAGTACTTC
few | NA | TRBJ1-2 | TRBV10-3 | CAISMDSGPYGYTF | TGTGCCATCAGTATGGACAGCGGACCCTATGGCTACACCTTC
few | NA | TRBJ2-7 | TRBV6-9 | CASSYSIDRNYEQYF | TGTGCCAGCAGTTATTCGATCGACAGGAACTACGAGCAGTACTTC
NA | TRBD1 | TRBJ1-4 | TRBV4-2 | CASRDSSGGEEKLFF | TGTGCCAGCAGAGATAGTTCAGGGGGCGAGGAAAAACTGTTTTTT
few | NA | TRBJ1-2 | TRBV6-5 | CASSYSNREGGYTF | TGTGCCAGCAGTTACTCAAACAGGGAGGGTGGCTACACCTTC
NA | TRBD1 | TRBJ1-2 | TRBV4-2 | CASTGVGGYTF | TGTGCCAGTACAGGGGTGGGAGGCTACACCTTC
few | NA | TRBJ1-4 | TRBV9 | CASSARGRDEKLFF | TGTGCCAGCAGCGCAAGAGGGCGCGACGAAAAACTGTTTTTT
NA | TRBD2 | TRBJ2-3 | TRBV10-3 | CASGTSGSTDTQYF | TGTGCCTCGGGGACTAGCGGTTCCACAGATACGCAGTATTTT
NA | TRBD2 | TRBJ2-1 | TRBV4-2 | CASSQGATSGSSYNEQFF | TGTGCCAGCAGCCAAGGGGCTACTAGCGGGAGCTCCTACAATGAGCAGTTCTTC
NA | NA | TRBJ1-3 | TRBV6-4 | CASRDITQGNTIYF | TGTGCCAGCAGAGACATTACACAGGGAAACACCATATATTTT
few | TRBD1 | TRBJ1-1 | TRBV5-1 | CASSRDRVMNTEAFF | TGCGCCAGCAGCCGGGACAGAGTCATGAACACTGAAGCTTTCTTT
NA | NA | TRBJ1-2 | TRBV7-9 | CASSFDSPSVYGYTF | TGTGCCAGCAGCTTCGATTCCCCATCAGTCTATGGCTACACCTTC
NA | NA | TRBJ2-7 | TRBV5-1 | CASSLIRGASYEQYF | TGCGCCAGCAGCTTAATTCGGGGAGCCTCCTACGAGCAGTACTTC
NA | TRBD2 | TRBJ2-5 | TRBV7-2 | CASSLGIRPAGNQETQYF | TGTGCCAGCAGCTTAGGAATTAGGCCAGCGGGGAATCAAGAGACCCAGTACTTC
few | NA | TRBJ1-5 | TRBV5-5 | CASSLGTDQPQHF | TGTGCCAGCAGCTTGGGAACAGATCAGCCCCAGCATTTT
NA | TRBD2 | TRBJ2-5 | TRBV5-6 | CASRPGLAVKETQYF | TGTGCCAGCAGGCCTGGACTAGCGGTGAAAGAGACCCAGTACTTC
NA | TRBD1 | TRBJ2-7 | TRBV15 | CATSRGDRGSLEQYF | TGTGCCACCAGCAGAGGGGACAGGGGATCGCTCGAGCAGTACTTC
NA | NA | TRBJ2-7 | TRBV19 | CASSILAQSYEQYF | TGTGCCAGTAGTATACTAGCACAAAGCTACGAGCAGTACTTC
NA | NA | TRBJ1-2 | TRBV28 | CASSLLRDGYTF | TGTGCCAGCAGTTTACTGCGGGATGGCTACACCTTC
few | TRBD1 | TRBJ1-1 | TRBV29-1 | CSASSAQGTEAFF | TGCAGCGCATCTTCTGCACAGGGGACTGAAGCTTTCTTT
once | NA | TRBJ1-2 | TRBV6-4 | CASSDSWGGYTF | TGTGCCAGCAGTGACTCATGGGGCGGCTACACCTTC
few | NA | TRBJ1-1 | TRBV19 | CASTYRRSTEAFF | TGTGCCAGTACCTATCGGAGGAGCACTGAAGCTTTCTTT
NA | TRBD1 | TRBJ1-2 | TRBV2 | CASRQQGESGYTF | TGTGCCAGCAGACAACAGGGGGAATCTGGCTACACCTTC
NA | TRBD2 | TRBJ2-3 | TRBV6-5 | CASSSPSGGTTDTQYF | TGTGCCAGCAGTTCTCCTAGCGGGGGGACCACAGATACGCAGTATTTT
NA | NA | TRBJ1-6 | TRBV10-3 | CAISESGGQNSPLHF | TGTGCCATCAGTGAGTCGGGGGGGCAGAATTCACCCCTCCACTTT
NA | TRBD1 | TRBJ1-4 | TRBV27 | CASSPRQGYEKLFF | TGTGCCAGCAGTCCCCGACAGGGGTATGAAAAACTGTTTTTT
NA | TRBD1 | TRBJ1-5 | TRBV2 | CASRRQGASQPQHF | TGTGCCAGCAGGCGACAGGGGGCGAGCCAGCCCCAGCATTTT
NA | TRBD1 | TRBJ2-2 | TRBV6-5 | CASSSPGQPYGELFF | TGTGCCAGCAGTTCACCGGGACAGCCTTACGGGGAGCTGTTTTTT
NA | NA | TRBJ2-6 | TRBV18 | CASSNTQAGANVLTF | TGTGCCAGCTCAAATACGCAGGCTGGGGCCAACGTCCTGACTTTC
NA | NA | TRBJ1-6 | TRBV15 | CATSRDSGQINSPLHF | TGTGCCACCAGCAGAGATTCAGGACAGATTAATTCACCCCTCCACTTT
few | TRBD1 | TRBJ1-2 | TRBV5-4 | CASSLATGTGNYGYTF | TGTGCCAGCAGCTTGGCCACCGGGACAGGGAACTATGGCTACACCTTC
few | TRBD2 | TRBJ2-1 | TRBV7-2 | CASSFKGLGRYNEQFF | TGTGCCAGCAGCTTCAAGGGACTAGGACGTTACAATGAGCAGTTCTTC
NA | NA | TRBJ2-3 | TRBV4-3 | CASSHLRTDTDTQYF | TGCGCCAGCAGCCACCTACGGACAGACACAGATACGCAGTATTTT
NA | NA | TRBJ2-1 | TRBV9 | CASGDSGSYNEQFF | TGTGCCAGCGGGGACTCCGGCTCCTACAATGAGCAGTTCTTC
NA | NA | TRBJ1-4 | TRBV27 | CASSSYDSFEKLFF | TGTGCCAGCAGTTCCTACGACAGTTTCGAAAAACTGTTTTTT
few | TRBD1 | TRBJ1-1 | TRBV5-4 | CASSFPGGTKAFF | TGTGCCAGCAGCTTTCCAGGGGGTACTAAAGCTTTCTTT
NA | NA | TRBJ2-5 | TRBV7-2 | CASSLSGQETQYF | TGTGCCAGCAGCTTGAGCGGCCAAGAGACCCAGTACTTC
once | NA | TRBJ1-5 | TRBV6-1 | CASSPRSNNQPQHF | TGTGCCAGCAGTCCCAGGTCAAACAATCAGCCCCAGCATTTT
NA | TRBD1 | TRBJ2-1 | TRBV7-2 | CASSLTGAGHFNNEQFF | TGTGCCAGCAGCCTGACAGGGGCCGGTCATTTTAATAATGAGCAGTTCTTC
NA | NA | TRBJ1-5 | TRBV25-1 | CASSDGTRGQPQHF | TGTGCCAGCAGTGATGGGACACGGGGTCAGCCCCAGCATTTT
few | NA | TRBJ2-2 | TRBV29-1 | CSVEVGAGAGELFF | TGCAGCGTTGAAGTAGGGGCTGGCGCCGGGGAGCTGTTTTTT